A selection of T cell receptor beta chains follows, all from one sample in a study of cytomegalovirus exposure and HLA in healthy donors. Generated by immunoSEQ multiplex PCR, the TCRdb table keeps only in-frame clones and is missing some. The sample yields around 140,000 clones, 73% seen once. Sequencing was done on a sample of PBMCs. All receptors derive from a woman between 18 and 30 years old in good health and CMV-seronegative. Each CDR3 is given with its conserved first and last residue. Each record gives: D gene, J gene, V gene, clone size, CDR3 DNA, CDR3 protein. A D gene is named only where the DNA matches it firmly. The size field is filled for only some rows; it gives once, few, many or a size class.

D: .; J: TRBJ2-1; V: TRBV19; size: .; DNA: TGTGCCAGTAGTATAGCGACTAGCTCCTACAATGAGCAGTTCTTC; CDR3: CASSIATSSYNEQFF
D: .; J: TRBJ1-1; V: TRBV11-2; size: .; DNA: TGTGCCATCACGGGGGTCCGTTCCACTGAAGCTTTCTTT; CDR3: CAITGVRSTEAFF
D: .; J: TRBJ1-6; V: TRBV5-1; size: .; DNA: TGCGCCAGCAGCCTAGAAGAGAATTCACCCCTCCACTTT; CDR3: CASSLEENSPLHF
D: TRBD1; J: TRBJ2-1; V: TRBV28; size: .; DNA: TGTGCCAGCAGTGACCGGGACAGGGCTTTCTTC; CDR3: CASSDRDRAFF
D: TRBD2; J: TRBJ2-1; V: TRBV7-2; size: once; DNA: TGTGCCAGCAGCTTATCCCAACGACTAGCGGGAGGAGTTGAGCAGTTCTTC; CDR3: CASSLSQRLAGGVEQFF
D: .; J: TRBJ2-5; V: TRBV19; size: .; DNA: TGTGCCAGTAGTGAGGGCAGGGAGGAAGAGACCCAGTACTTC; CDR3: CASSEGREEETQYF
D: TRBD2; J: TRBJ2-7; V: TRBV11-3; size: .; DNA: TGTGCCAGCAGCTCAGGACTAGCGGGGGACGAGCAGTACTTC; CDR3: CASSSGLAGDEQYF
D: TRBD1; J: TRBJ1-4; V: TRBV9; size: .; DNA: TGTGCCAGCAGCGCAGAACCGACAGGGGGACTCGAAAAACTGTTTTTT; CDR3: CASSAEPTGGLEKLFF
D: .; J: TRBJ1-4; V: TRBV7-2; size: .; DNA: TGTGCCAGCAGCTTAAGTCGGTTCCTCGGAGGTGAAAAACTGTTTTTT; CDR3: CASSLSRFLGGEKLFF
D: TRBD2; J: TRBJ2-1; V: TRBV9; size: .; DNA: TGTGCCAGCAGCAGGGGACTAGCGGGGTTATCCTCCTACAATGAGCAGTTCTTC; CDR3: CASSRGLAGLSSYNEQFF
D: .; J: TRBJ1-1; V: TRBV7-8; size: .; DNA: TGTGCCAGCAGCTACGTTGGGGCCACGAACACTGAAGCTTTCTTT; CDR3: CASSYVGATNTEAFF
D: .; J: TRBJ2-5; V: TRBV11-3; size: .; DNA: TGTGCCAGCAGCTTAGTACGGGGGAAGTGGGAGACCCAGTACTTC; CDR3: CASSLVRGKWETQYF
D: TRBD2; J: TRBJ2-3; V: TRBV11-2; size: .; DNA: TGTGCCAGCAGCCCCGGTAGCGGGAGATCGTCGGATACGCAGTATTTT; CDR3: CASSPGSGRSSDTQYF